This T cell receptor (beta chain) stems from a study of post-analysis software for immune sequencing data. The TCR beta cDNA libraries contained unique molecular identifiers. TCRdb called the PCR reads again in MiXCR, with one record for every CDR3 protein. The sample records approximately 770,000 distinct CDR3 sequences, about 43% being singletons. Sequenced material: blood. This receptor was taken from a girl under 18 with multiple sclerosis.

CDR3 nucleotides: TGCAGCGCGGGGGTGGTGCGAGAAAAACTGTTTTTT. Protein product: CSAGVVREKLFF. The V call is TRBV29-1, the J call TRBJ1-4; D perhaps matches TRBD1 (5 bases). Deletions cut 7 bases from V and 8 bases from J, with 14 bases between. This CDR3 has 12 residues. From germline, CDR1 is SQVTM and CDR2 ANQGSEA.